This T cell receptor (beta chain) was retrieved from a study of CD8 T cells in ankylosing spondylitis. Study observations and caveats: Characteristic of ankylosing spondylitis blood, it appeared, was a TCR beta motif comprising several highly homologous variants.

TCRdb recomputed calls from the 5' RACE reads with MiXCR, one row per CDR3 protein. This sample has 200,000 to 300,000 distinct CDR3 sequences; 20% to 30% occur once, and the top ten carry around 0.58%. The sample holds a few counts of this clonotype. Antigen unknown. Trimming cost V 6 bases and J 6 bases, with 15 bases left between them. The CDR3 length is 13 residues. Germline CDR1 and CDR2: DFQATT and SNEGSKA (reference sequence). Material for sequencing was blood, either unsorted or a sorted T cell fraction (not recorded which). This receptor was obtained from a male donor with ankylosing spondylitis or in good health (not recorded which). This chain links TRBV20-1 with TRBJ2-1; no clear D. The CDR3 region is CSAHTEPTNEQFF. The CDR3 DNA reads TGCAGTGCCCACACTGAACCTACCAATGAGCAGTTCTTC.